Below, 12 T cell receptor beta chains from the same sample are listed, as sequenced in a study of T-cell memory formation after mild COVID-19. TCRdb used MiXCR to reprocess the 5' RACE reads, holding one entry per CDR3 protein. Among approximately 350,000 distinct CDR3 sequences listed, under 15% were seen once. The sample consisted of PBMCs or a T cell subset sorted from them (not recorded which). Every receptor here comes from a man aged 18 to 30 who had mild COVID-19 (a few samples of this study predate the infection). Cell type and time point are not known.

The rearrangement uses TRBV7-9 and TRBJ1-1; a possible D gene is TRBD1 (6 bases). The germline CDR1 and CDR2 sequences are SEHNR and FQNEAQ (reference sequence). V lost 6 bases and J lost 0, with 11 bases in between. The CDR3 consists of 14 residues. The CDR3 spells CASSPQGMNTEAFF. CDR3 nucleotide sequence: TGTGCCAGCAGTCCCCAGGGGATGAACACTGAAGCTTTCTTT.

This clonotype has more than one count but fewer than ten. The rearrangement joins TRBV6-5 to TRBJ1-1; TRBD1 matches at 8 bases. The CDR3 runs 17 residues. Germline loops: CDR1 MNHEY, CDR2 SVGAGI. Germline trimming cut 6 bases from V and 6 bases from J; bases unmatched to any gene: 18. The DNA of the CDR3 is TGTGCCAGCAGCATAAGACAGGGGCGGCTTGTTCAGTCTGAAGCTTTCTTT. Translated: CASSIRQGRLVQSEAFF.

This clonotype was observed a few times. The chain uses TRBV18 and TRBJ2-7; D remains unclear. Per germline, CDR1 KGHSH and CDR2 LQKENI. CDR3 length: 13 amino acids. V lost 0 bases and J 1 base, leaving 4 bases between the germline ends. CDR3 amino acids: CASSPPRSYEQYF. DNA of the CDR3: TGTGCCAGCTCACCACCGCGTTCCTACGAGCAGTACTTC.

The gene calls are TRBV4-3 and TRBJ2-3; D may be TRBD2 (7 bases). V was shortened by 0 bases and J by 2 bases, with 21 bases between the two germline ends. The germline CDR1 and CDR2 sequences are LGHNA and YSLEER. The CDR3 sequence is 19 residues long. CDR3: CASSQDRLWRGPLTDTQYF. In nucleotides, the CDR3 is TGCGCCAGCAGCCAAGATCGATTGTGGCGGGGGCCTCTCACAGATACGCAGTATTTT.

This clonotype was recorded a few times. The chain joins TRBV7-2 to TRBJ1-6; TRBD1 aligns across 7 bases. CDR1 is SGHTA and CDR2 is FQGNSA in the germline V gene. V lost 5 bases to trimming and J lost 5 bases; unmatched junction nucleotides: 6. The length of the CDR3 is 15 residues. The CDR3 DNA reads TGTGCCAGCAGCCGTCGACAGGGAAATAATTCACCCCTCCACTTT. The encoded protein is CASSRRQGNNSPLHF.

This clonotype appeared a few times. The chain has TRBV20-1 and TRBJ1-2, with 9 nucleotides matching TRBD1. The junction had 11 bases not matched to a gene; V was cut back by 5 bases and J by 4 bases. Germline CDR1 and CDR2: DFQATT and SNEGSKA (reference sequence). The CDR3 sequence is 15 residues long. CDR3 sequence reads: CSALPPGQGTYGYTF. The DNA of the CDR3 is TGCAGTGCTCTCCCCCCGGGACAGGGTACCTATGGCTACACCTTC.

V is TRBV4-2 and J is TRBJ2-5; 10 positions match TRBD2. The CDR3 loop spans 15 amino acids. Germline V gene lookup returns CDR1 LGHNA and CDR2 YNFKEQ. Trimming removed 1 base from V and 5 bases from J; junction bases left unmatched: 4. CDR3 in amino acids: CASSQGLAGVETQYF. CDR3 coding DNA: TGTGCCAGCAGCCAAGGGCTAGCGGGGGTGGAGACCCAGTACTTC.

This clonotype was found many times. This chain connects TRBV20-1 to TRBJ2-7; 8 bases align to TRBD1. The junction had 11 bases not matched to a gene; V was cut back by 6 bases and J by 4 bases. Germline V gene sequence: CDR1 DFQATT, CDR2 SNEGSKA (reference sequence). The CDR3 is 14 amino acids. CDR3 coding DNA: TGCAGTGCAAAAGGACAGGGATCCCCTTACGAGCAGTACGTC. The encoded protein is CSAKGQGSPYEQYV.

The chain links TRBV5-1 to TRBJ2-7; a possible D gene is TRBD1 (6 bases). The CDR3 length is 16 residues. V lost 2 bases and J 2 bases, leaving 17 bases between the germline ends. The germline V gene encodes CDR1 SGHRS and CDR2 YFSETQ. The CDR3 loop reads CASSLRPDRIAYEQYF. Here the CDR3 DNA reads TGCGCCAGCAGCTTACGCCCCGACAGGATTGCCTACGAGCAGTACTTC.

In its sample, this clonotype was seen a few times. CDR3 nucleotide sequence: TGTGCCAGCAGTTCATTTGGGGGGGACAATGAGCAGTTCTTC. It is translated as CASSSFGGDNEQFF. The chain recombines TRBV12-3 or TRBV12-4 with TRBJ2-1; the match to TRBD2 covers 7 bases. The CDR3 runs 14 residues. The junction had 5 bases not matched to a gene; V was cut back by 4 bases and J by 5 bases.

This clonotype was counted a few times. CDR3 amino acids: CASSYSNYGGVGDSSYNEQFF. CDR3 coding DNA: TGTGCCAGCAGTTACTCGAATTACGGGGGGGTAGGAGATAGCTCCTACAATGAGCAGTTCTTC. The chain joins TRBV6-2 or TRBV6-3 to TRBJ2-1, with TRBD2 identical over 8 bases. This CDR3 is built from 21 residues. Germline loops: CDR1 MNHEY, CDR2 SVGEGT. V lost 0 bases and J lost 0; bases outside the gene matches: 16.

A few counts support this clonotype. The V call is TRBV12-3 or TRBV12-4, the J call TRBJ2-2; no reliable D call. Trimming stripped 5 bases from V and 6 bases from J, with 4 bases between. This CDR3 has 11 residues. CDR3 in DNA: TGTGCCAGCAGTCGGGCCGGGGAGCTGTTTTTT. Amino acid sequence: CASSRAGELFF.